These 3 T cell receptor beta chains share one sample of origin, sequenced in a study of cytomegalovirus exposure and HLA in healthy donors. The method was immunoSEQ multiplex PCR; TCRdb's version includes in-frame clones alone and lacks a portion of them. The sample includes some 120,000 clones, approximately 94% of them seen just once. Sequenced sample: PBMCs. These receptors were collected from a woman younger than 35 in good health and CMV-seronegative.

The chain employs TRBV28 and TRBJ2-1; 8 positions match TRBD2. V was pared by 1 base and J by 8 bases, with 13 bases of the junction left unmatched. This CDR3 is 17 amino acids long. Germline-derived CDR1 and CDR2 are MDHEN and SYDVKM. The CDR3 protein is CASSLFPTGLAVDEQFF. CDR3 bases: TGTGCCAGCAGTTTATTCCCGACCGGACTAGCTGTGGATGAGCAGTTCTTC.

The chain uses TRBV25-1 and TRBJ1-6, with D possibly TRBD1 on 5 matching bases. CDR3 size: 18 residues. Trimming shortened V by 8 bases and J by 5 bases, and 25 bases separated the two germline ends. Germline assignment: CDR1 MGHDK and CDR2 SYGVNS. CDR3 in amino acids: CASGPPGGERSNNSPLHF. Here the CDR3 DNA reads TGTGCCAGCGGCCCCCCGGGAGGGGAACGGTCGAATAATTCACCCCTCCACTTT.

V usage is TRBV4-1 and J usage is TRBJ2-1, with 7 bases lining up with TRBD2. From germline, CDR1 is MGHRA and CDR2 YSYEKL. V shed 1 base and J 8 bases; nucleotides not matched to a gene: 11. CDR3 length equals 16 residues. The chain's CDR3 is CASSQVGLEGTDEQFF. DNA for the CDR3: TGCGCCAGCAGCCAAGTCGGACTAGAGGGGACCGATGAGCAGTTCTTC.